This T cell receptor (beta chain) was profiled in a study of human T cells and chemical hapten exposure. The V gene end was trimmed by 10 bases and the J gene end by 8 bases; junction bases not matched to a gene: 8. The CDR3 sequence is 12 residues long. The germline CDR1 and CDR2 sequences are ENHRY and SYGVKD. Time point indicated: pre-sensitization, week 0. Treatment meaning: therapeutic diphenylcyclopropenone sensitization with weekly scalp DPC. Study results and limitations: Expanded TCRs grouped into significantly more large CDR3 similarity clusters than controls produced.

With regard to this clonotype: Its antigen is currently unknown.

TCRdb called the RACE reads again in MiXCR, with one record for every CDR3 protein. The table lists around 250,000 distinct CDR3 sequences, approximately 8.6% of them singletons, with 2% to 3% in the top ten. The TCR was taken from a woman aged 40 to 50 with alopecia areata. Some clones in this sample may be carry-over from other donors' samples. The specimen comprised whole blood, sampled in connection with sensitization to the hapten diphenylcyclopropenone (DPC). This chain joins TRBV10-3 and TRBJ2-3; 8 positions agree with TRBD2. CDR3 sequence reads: CATSTREATQYF. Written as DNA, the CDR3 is TGTGCCACTTCGACGCGGGAGGCTACGCAGTATTTT.